The rows below give T cell receptor beta chains drawn from one sample of a study of post-analysis software for immune sequencing data. Via MiXCR, TCRdb re-called the PCR reads, giving one row per CDR3 protein. Among about 540,000 distinct CDR3 sequences listed, around a third were seen once. The sequencing sample was made of blood. These receptors originate from a girl aged 2-17 years with multiple sclerosis. CDR3s include the opening cysteine and the closing phenylalanine or tryptophan. The D gene is left open where the match is weak. Clone size appears in some rows only: once, few, many, or a class for an expanded clone.

V: TRBV7-3; size: many; D: -; J: TRBJ2-3; CDR3: CASSFSEGDTQYF; DNA: TGTGCCAGCAGCTTTTCTGAAGGGGATACGCAGTATTTT
V: TRBV5-5; size: -; D: -; J: TRBJ1-1; CDR3: CASSLAYEAFF; DNA: TGTGCCAGCAGCTTGGCGTATGAAGCTTTCTTT
V: TRBV4-1; size: -; D: -; J: TRBJ2-3; CDR3: CASSRMGPHTDTQYF; DNA: TGCGCCAGCAGCCGAATGGGACCGCACACAGATACGCAGTATTTT
V: TRBV5-1; size: -; D: -; J: TRBJ2-3; CDR3: CASSLSRLEAQYF; DNA: TGCGCCAGCAGCTTGAGCCGACTAGAGGCGCAGTATTTT
V: TRBV7-2; size: -; D: TRBD2; J: TRBJ2-5; CDR3: CASSLLAGAETQYF; DNA: TGTGCCAGCAGCTTATTAGCGGGGGCGGAGACCCAGTACTTC
V: TRBV20-1; size: few; D: -; J: TRBJ2-1; CDR3: CSAITGQGRVDEQFF; DNA: TGCAGTGCTATAACCGGGCAGGGAAGGGTCGATGAGCAGTTCTTC
V: TRBV20-1; size: once; D: TRBD1; J: TRBJ2-6; CDR3: CSAGDSSGANVLTF; DNA: TGCAGTGCTGGGGACAGCTCTGGGGCCAACGTCCTGACTTTC
V: TRBV19; size: -; D: -; J: TRBJ2-2; CDR3: CASSLRTGELFF; DNA: TGTGCCAGTAGTCTAAGAACCGGGGAGCTGTTTTTT
V: TRBV11-3; size: -; D: -; J: TRBJ2-1; CDR3: CASSPTPGPGNEQFF; DNA: TGTGCCAGCAGCCCGACCCCGGGACCGGGCAATGAGCAGTTCTTC
V: TRBV7-9; size: -; D: TRBD2; J: TRBJ2-1; CDR3: CASRTSGGANEQFF; DNA: TGTGCCAGCAGGACTAGCGGGGGGGCCAATGAGCAGTTCTTC
V: TRBV20-1; size: few; D: -; J: TRBJ2-7; CDR3: CSASGQRRISYEQYF; DNA: TGCAGTGCTAGCGGGCAGCGACGCATCTCCTACGAGCAGTACTTC
V: TRBV20-1; size: few; D: TRBD2; J: TRBJ2-3; CDR3: CSARARERGPTDTQYF; DNA: TGCAGTGCTAGAGCCCGCGAGCGGGGGCCCACAGATACGCAGTATTTT
V: TRBV5-1; size: -; D: -; J: TRBJ2-3; CDR3: CTSSSLTALQDTQYF; DNA: TGCACCAGCAGCTCTTTGACAGCTCTACAAGATACGCAGTATTTT
V: TRBV7-6; size: -; D: -; J: TRBJ2-7; CDR3: CASSSVIGAEFYEQYF; DNA: TGTGCCAGCAGCTCGGTCATTGGAGCGGAGTTCTACGAGCAGTACTTC
V: TRBV20-1; size: few; D: TRBD2; J: TRBJ2-2; CDR3: CSAQVLAGGMNTGELFF; DNA: TGCAGTGCCCAGGTCCTAGCGGGGGGGATGAACACCGGGGAGCTGTTTTTT
V: TRBV9; size: -; D: TRBD2; J: TRBJ2-5; CDR3: CASSVDLSGGVQETQYF; DNA: TGTGCCAGCAGCGTAGATCTTAGCGGGGGGGTCCAAGAGACCCAGTACTTC
V: TRBV5-6; size: -; D: TRBD1; J: TRBJ2-2; CDR3: CASSAGTGTGELFF; DNA: TGTGCCAGCAGCGCCGGGACAGGGACCGGGGAGCTGTTTTTT
V: TRBV11-3; size: few; D: -; J: TRBJ2-1; CDR3: CASSLSADVEQFF; DNA: TGTGCCAGCAGCTTAAGCGCGGATGTTGAGCAGTTCTTC
V: TRBV27; size: few; D: TRBD1; J: TRBJ2-3; CDR3: CASSSIRARGTETDTQYF; DNA: TGTGCCAGCAGTTCAATTCGGGCGCGAGGGACAGAGACAGATACGCAGTATTTT
V: TRBV11-2; size: few; D: TRBD2; J: TRBJ2-1; CDR3: CASSHPPWRGRGVENEQFF; DNA: TGTGCCAGCAGTCATCCCCCTTGGCGGGGGAGAGGGGTAGAGAATGAGCAGTTCTTC
V: TRBV9; size: few; D: TRBD2; J: TRBJ2-3; CDR3: CASSLGTGGLTDTQYF; DNA: TGTGCCAGCAGCCTCGGAACGGGGGGACTGACAGATACGCAGTATTTT
V: TRBV27; size: -; D: -; J: TRBJ2-7; CDR3: CASSLSYGGGYEQYF; DNA: TGTGCCAGCAGTTTAAGTTATGGCGGAGGCTACGAGCAGTACTTC
V: TRBV6-5; size: few; D: -; J: TRBJ2-7; CDR3: CASSRPGAIHEQYF; DNA: TGTGCCAGCAGCCGCCCAGGGGCTATCCACGAGCAGTACTTC
V: TRBV3-1; size: few; D: TRBD2; J: TRBJ2-1; CDR3: CASSQDRGGAYRNEQFF; DNA: TGTGCCAGCAGCCAAGATCGGGGGGGGGCTTATCGCAATGAGCAGTTCTTC
V: TRBV29-1; size: -; D: TRBD1; J: TRBJ2-4; CDR3: CSVAKQGGQNIQYF; DNA: TGCAGCGTCGCCAAACAGGGGGGCCAAAACATTCAGTACTTC
V: TRBV2; size: few; D: -; J: TRBJ1-2; CDR3: CASSRDFISYGYTF; DNA: TGTGCCAGCAGTAGGGACTTCATCTCCTATGGCTACACCTTC
V: TRBV6-1; size: -; D: -; J: TRBJ1-2; CDR3: CAISPYSYGYTF; DNA: TGTGCCATTTCTCCTTACAGTTATGGCTACACCTTC
V: TRBV5-6; size: few; D: -; J: TRBJ2-7; CDR3: CASSLGAEMNVYEQYF; DNA: TGTGCCAGCAGCTTGGGGGCGGAAATGAATGTCTACGAGCAGTACTTC
V: TRBV2; size: once; D: -; J: TRBJ2-1; CDR3: CASNSEGEYNGQFF; DNA: TGTGCCAGCAACTCAGAGGGGGAATACAATGGGCAGTTCTTC
V: TRBV7-9; size: -; D: TRBD1; J: TRBJ1-2; CDR3: CASSWGTGPNYGYTF; DNA: TGTGCCAGCAGCTGGGGGACAGGGCCCAACTATGGCTACACCTTC
V: TRBV12-3/TRBV12-4; size: -; D: -; J: TRBJ1-5; CDR3: CASSSLGTGDQPQHF; DNA: TGTGCCAGCAGTTCCCTCGGGACTGGGGATCAGCCCCAGCATTTT
V: TRBV6-6; size: -; D: TRBD2; J: TRBJ2-3; CDR3: CASSSRTSGGDTQYF; DNA: TGTGCCAGCAGTTCCCGTACTAGCGGGGGGGATACGCAGTATTTT
V: TRBV5-5; size: -; D: -; J: TRBJ1-5; CDR3: CASQARISAGYNQPQHF; DNA: TGTGCCAGCCAGGCCCGGATTAGCGCAGGCTACAATCAGCCCCAGCATTTT
V: TRBV10-3; size: -; D: TRBD1; J: TRBJ1-3; CDR3: CAINPKTGTGNTIYF; DNA: TGTGCCATCAACCCGAAGACAGGGACTGGAAACACCATATATTTT
V: TRBV5-1; size: few; D: -; J: TRBJ1-2; CDR3: CASSLVAGRNYGYTF; DNA: TGCGCCAGCAGCTTGGTCGCAGGACGGAACTATGGCTACACCTTC
V: TRBV18; size: -; D: TRBD1; J: TRBJ2-7; CDR3: CASSPVGTAYEQYF; DNA: TGTGCCAGCTCACCGGTCGGGACAGCCTACGAGCAGTACTTC
V: TRBV7-9; size: few; D: -; J: TRBJ2-3; CDR3: CASTHGGLTDTQYF; DNA: TGTGCCAGCACCCACGGGGGCCTCACAGATACGCAGTATTTT
V: TRBV20-1; size: few; D: -; J: TRBJ1-2; CDR3: CSASVDANYGYTF; DNA: TGCAGTGCTAGCGTTGATGCTAACTATGGCTACACCTTC
V: TRBV4-1; size: -; D: TRBD1; J: TRBJ1-4; CDR3: CASSRPGQLNEKLFF; DNA: TGCGCCAGCAGTCGGCCGGGACAGCTTAATGAAAAACTGTTTTTT
V: TRBV20-1; size: few; D: TRBD2; J: TRBJ2-3; CDR3: CSAGSAGTSGGQDTQYF; DNA: TGCAGTGCTGGGTCAGCCGGGACTAGCGGGGGACAAGATACGCAGTATTTT
V: TRBV20-1; size: -; D: TRBD2; J: TRBJ2-1; CDR3: CSARESSGGADEQFF; DNA: TGCAGTGCTAGAGAGTCTAGCGGGGGGGCTGATGAGCAGTTCTTC
V: TRBV7-9; size: -; D: -; J: TRBJ2-7; CDR3: CASSLASGRGLPYEQYF; DNA: TGTGCCAGCAGCTTAGCTTCTGGCAGGGGTCTTCCCTACGAGCAGTACTTC
V: TRBV7-2; size: -; D: TRBD1; J: TRBJ1-2; CDR3: CASSITAPGQAFTNYGYTF; DNA: TGTGCCAGCAGCATTACCGCTCCGGGACAGGCTTTTACTAACTATGGCTACACCTTC
V: TRBV3-1; size: -; D: -; J: TRBJ2-5; CDR3: CASSQGGIQETQYF; DNA: TGTGCCAGCAGCCAAGGGGGTATCCAAGAGACCCAGTACTTC
V: TRBV5-1; size: few; D: -; J: TRBJ2-3; CDR3: CASARGRAITDTQYF; DNA: TGCGCCAGCGCCCGGGGGCGGGCGATCACAGATACGCAGTATTTT
V: TRBV20-1; size: few; D: -; J: TRBJ2-5; CDR3: CSASLLLGETQYF; DNA: TGCAGTGCTAGTCTCTTGTTAGGGGAGACCCAGTACTTC
V: TRBV7-9; size: few; D: TRBD1; J: TRBJ1-2; CDR3: CASSLDGTGFYGYTF; DNA: TGTGCCAGCAGCTTAGACGGGACAGGGTTCTATGGCTACACCTTC
V: TRBV5-1; size: -; D: TRBD1; J: TRBJ2-5; CDR3: CASSFSGGGQETQYF; DNA: TGCGCCAGCAGCTTCTCAGGGGGTGGTCAAGAGACCCAGTACTTC
V: TRBV6-4; size: -; D: -; J: TRBJ2-3; CDR3: CASSPRDLTDTQYF; DNA: TGTGCCAGCAGTCCACGGGACTTAACAGATACGCAGTATTTT
V: TRBV6-5; size: -; D: TRBD1; J: TRBJ2-1; CDR3: CASSLRPGTGVYNEQFF; DNA: TGTGCCAGCAGTTTACGCCCCGGGACAGGGGTCTACAATGAGCAGTTCTTC
V: TRBV27; size: -; D: -; J: TRBJ1-4; CDR3: CASSSSGTTEKLFF; DNA: TGTGCCAGCAGTTCCTCCGGGACAACTGAAAAACTGTTTTTT
V: TRBV19; size: -; D: -; J: TRBJ2-3; CDR3: CASSNGQITDTQYF; DNA: TGTGCCAGTAGTAACGGACAGATCACAGATACGCAGTATTTT
V: TRBV29-1; size: -; D: -; J: TRBJ2-3; CDR3: CSVEGCDTQYF; DNA: TGCAGCGTTGAAGGTTGTGATACGCAGTATTTT
V: TRBV20-1; size: -; D: TRBD1; J: TRBJ1-2; CDR3: CSAPDRGYRGYTF; DNA: TGCAGTGCACCGGACAGGGGGTATCGTGGCTACACCTTC
V: TRBV5-6; size: few; D: -; J: TRBJ2-1; CDR3: CASSLSSSSTEGGRSGYNEQFF; DNA: TGTGCCAGCAGCTTGTCTTCGTCGTCAACAGAGGGGGGAAGGAGCGGATACAATGAGCAGTTCTTC
V: TRBV20-1; size: -; D: -; J: TRBJ1-6; CDR3: CSASASGLMSSPLHF; DNA: TGCAGTGCTAGTGCCAGTGGTCTTATGAGTTCACCCCTCCACTTT
V: TRBV7-9; size: -; D: -; J: TRBJ2-5; CDR3: CASSPTRPGVNTLAQYF; DNA: TGTGCCAGCAGCCCAACCAGGCCTGGTGTTAATACATTGGCCCAGTACTTC
V: TRBV3-1; size: -; D: TRBD1; J: TRBJ1-2; CDR3: CASSQEGQGTGYTF; DNA: TGTGCCAGCAGCCAAGAGGGACAGGGAACTGGCTACACCTTC
V: TRBV9; size: few; D: TRBD1; J: TRBJ1-2; CDR3: CASSVNPSQGRYGYTF; DNA: TGTGCCAGCAGCGTAAATCCCTCACAGGGGAGGTATGGCTACACCTTC